This TCR beta chain stems from a study of OX40 agonist ivuxolimab in advanced cancers. The overall study: It was ivuxolimab, an agonistic anti-OX40 (CD134) antibody, that patients were treated with. Among those treated, three patients had partial responses, one with hepatocellular carcinoma and two with cutaneous melanoma.

The CDR3 sequence is 17 residues long. The method was immunoSEQ multiplex PCR; TCRdb's version includes in-frame clones alone and lacks a portion of them. Of 68,000 or so clones listed, around four fifths were seen once; the top ten hold roughly 10%. The sequences come from CD4+ or CD8+ T cells sorted from blood, collected in a trial of the OX40 agonist ivuxolimab. The TCR comes from an adult with an advanced solid tumor such as melanoma, head and neck, liver or kidney cancer. The chain carries TRBV21-1 and TRBJ2-7; the table's D gene call, TRBD1, was not cross checked with the DNA. TRBV21-1 is recorded as a pseudogene. The CDR3 nucleotides are TGTGCCAGCAGCTCCCGAAAGGACATGGAGAGCTCCTACGAGCAGTACGTC. This encodes CASSSRKDMESSYEQYV.